This is a list of T cell receptor beta chains from one sample in a study of Graves' ophthalmopathy and Graves' hyperthyroidism. TCRdb re-called the multiplex PCR reads with MiXCR, one entry per CDR3 protein. This sample has a few hundred thousand distinct CDR3 sequences, with about a sixth found just once. The sequencing sample was made of peripheral blood. Receptors were obtained from an adult woman with stable Graves' hyperthyroidism. Each CDR3 is given with its conserved first and last residue. Where a row states a size, it is once, few, many or the class of an expanded clone; other rows omit it.

TRBJ1-1,TRBV12-3/TRBV12-4,NA,CASSFRMMPLTEAFF
TRBJ2-2,TRBV15,NA,CATSSFVGNTGELFF
TRBJ1-2,TRBV6-1,few,CASTHRARGYTF
TRBJ1-1,TRBV28,NA,CASSLSATGAQNTEAFF
TRBJ1-2,TRBV20-1,many,CSAKAGTNNYGYTF
TRBJ1-2,TRBV3-1,many,CASSHSQGGYGYTF
TRBJ2-1,TRBV10-3,NA,CAISEVGGKARNEKFF
TRBJ2-7,TRBV7-2,many,CASSPPGLAGDANEQYF
TRBJ2-7,TRBV11-2,many,CASSLDRVGIYEQYF
TRBJ2-6,TRBV27,many,CASSLSSPRRAAGANVLTF
TRBJ1-1,TRBV28,many,CASSRTGTMNTEAFF
TRBJ2-7,TRBV6-5,many,CASSYTRASSLLAGEAYEQYF
TRBJ2-5,TRBV5-1,many,CASSLEGQVVGVTQYF
TRBJ1-2,TRBV29-1,NA,CSVGEQGRGYGYTF
TRBJ2-7,TRBV12-3/TRBV12-4,many,CASSPRRAGASEQYF
TRBJ2-2,TRBV6-1,few,CASSELAGNTGELFF
TRBJ1-1,TRBV6-1,few,CASVTPGLGNTEAFF
TRBJ1-1,TRBV6-5,many,CASSYSGTGTGEAFF
TRBJ2-7,TRBV5-1,few,CASSVWDVPYEQYF
TRBJ2-7,TRBV28,many,CASNPSTLGRVNEQYF
TRBJ2-5,TRBV20-1,NA,CSASPAPGETQYF
TRBJ2-2,TRBV6-2/TRBV6-3,many,CASSYGSGGLTGELFF
TRBJ1-1,TRBV4-3,many,CASSQGLGGRWDTEAFF
TRBJ2-7,TRBV20-1,many,CSALGDRTYEQYF
TRBJ1-2,TRBV2,many,CASSEARDGYTF
TRBJ2-7,TRBV6-5,many,CASSYGHEQYF
TRBJ1-2,TRBV19,many,CAGNRGDYGYTF
TRBJ1-1,TRBV4-1,NA,CASSQDPGGNTEAFF
TRBJ2-7,TRBV6-5,NA,CASSWIDRDHEQYF
TRBJ2-2,TRBV2,NA,CASIPTSGRSHGELFF
TRBJ1-5,TRBV6-1,many,CASSDIHKGNQPQHF
TRBJ2-7,TRBV15,many,CATSRDRVGYEQYF
TRBJ1-5,TRBV28,many,CASSNLLLGRGSLKQPQHF
TRBJ2-7,TRBV12-3/TRBV12-4,many,CASTRGGYYEQYF
TRBJ2-5,TRBV20-1,many,CSARIGGLAETQYF
TRBJ1-3,TRBV6-5,NA,CASSYAGQGGNTIYF
TRBJ2-2,TRBV4-1,many,CASSQVPGGELFF
TRBJ1-2,TRBV20-1,many,CSARWAGDINYGYTF
TRBJ1-3,TRBV29-1,many,CSVKAPGNTIYF
TRBJ2-7,TRBV12-3/TRBV12-4,many,CASSLRAYEQYF
TRBJ2-2,TRBV6-2/TRBV6-3,many,CATKTSGRSYTGELFF